A selection of T cell receptor beta chains follows, all from one sample in a study of cytomegalovirus exposure and HLA in healthy donors. TCRdb keeps only in-frame clones here, not all; method: immunoSEQ multiplex PCR. The sample includes roughly 130,000 clones, 80% of them seen just once. The sample consisted of PBMCs. The receptors were gathered from a man aged 25-45 years in good health and CMV-seronegative. Both conserved end residues are part of each CDR3. The order of the fields is J gene, D gene, V gene, clone size, CDR3 DNA, CDR3 protein. The D gene is left open where the match is weak. Clone size is shown for a subset of rows, as once, few, many or a class of expanded clone.

TRBJ2-7 | - | TRBV7-8 | - | TGTGCCAGCAGCTTAGGTGTTGGGGGCAGGGGCTCCTACGAGCAGTACTTC | CASSLGVGGRGSYEQYF
TRBJ1-2 | - | TRBV11-2 | - | TGTGCCAGCAGCCGTGGACAGTCTTACTATGGCTACACCTTC | CASSRGQSYYGYTF
TRBJ1-1 | - | TRBV6-1 | - | TGTGCCAGCAGTGAACGATCGGGGGGTGAAGCTTTCTTT | CASSERSGGEAFF
TRBJ2-1 | - | TRBV7-9 | few | TGTGCCAGCAGCCCGAGAACAGGGATTCGCTACAATGAGCAGTTCTTC | CASSPRTGIRYNEQFF
TRBJ1-5 | - | TRBV28 | - | TGTGCCAGCAGCCCAGATCGCCTGCACAATCAGCCCCAGCATTTT | CASSPDRLHNQPQHF
TRBJ1-2 | - | TRBV29-1 | - | TGCAGCGTTGAACAGGGGCACTATGGCTACACCTTC | CSVEQGHYGYTF
TRBJ2-1 | - | TRBV14 | once | TGTGCCAGCAGCCAAGGTCGGCAGGCCTCCTACAATGAGCAGTTCTTC | CASSQGRQASYNEQFF
TRBJ2-7 | TRBD1 | TRBV29-1 | - | TGCAGCGTTGAAGGTGTGGGACAGGGGGCCTACGAGCAGTACTTC | CSVEGVGQGAYEQYF
TRBJ2-1 | - | TRBV4-1 | - | TGCGCCAGCAGCCAAGAGTCTAGCAATGAGCAGTTCTTC | CASSQESSNEQFF
TRBJ2-7 | - | TRBV21-1 | - | TGTGCCAGCAGCAAAGGGGGGACAGGGAACGAGCAGTACTTC | CASSKGGTGNEQYF
TRBJ1-2 | TRBD1 | TRBV9 | - | TGTGCCAGCAGCGGCGACAGGGTCGACTACACCTTC | CASSGDRVDYTF
TRBJ1-2 | - | TRBV19 | - | TGTGCCAGTAGTATGTCGGTCGGACAGAGCCATGGCTACACCTTC | CASSMSVGQSHGYTF
TRBJ1-2 | TRBD1 | TRBV7-9 | - | TGTGCCAGCAGCTTAGCTGTCAGGGGGTATGACGGCTACACCTTC | CASSLAVRGYDGYTF
TRBJ2-2 | TRBD1 | TRBV9 | - | TGTGCCAGCAGCGTAGCTCCCAGGGGGAGTGACACCGGGGAGCTGTTTTTT | CASSVAPRGSDTGELFF
TRBJ2-7 | TRBD1 | TRBV14 | - | TGTGCCAGCAGCCAAAGGAAGAGGGACAGGGTCTTTCTTGAGCAGTACTTC | CASSQRKRDRVFLEQYF
TRBJ2-1 | TRBD1 | TRBV6-5 | - | TGTGCCAGCAGTGGACAGGACAGGTACAATGAGCAGTTCTTC | CASSGQDRYNEQFF
TRBJ2-5 | TRBD1 | TRBV19 | - | TGTGCCAGTAGTCCGAACGGACAGGGCCTCGGGCGTCGGACCCAGTACTTC | CASSPNGQGLGRRTQYF
TRBJ2-2 | TRBD1 | TRBV4-3 | - | TGCGCCAGCACCCAGACGACAGGGGTCACCGGGGAGCTGTTTTTT | CASTQTTGVTGELFF
TRBJ2-1 | - | TRBV4-1 | - | TGCGCCAGCAGCCAAGATTTAGCGGTTTATGAGCAGTTCTTC | CASSQDLAVYEQFF
TRBJ1-5 | - | TRBV6-5 | - | TGTGCCAGCAGGCCCGACAGTTATAGCAATCAGCCCCAGCATTTT | CASRPDSYSNQPQHF
TRBJ1-1 | - | TRBV27 | - | TGTGCCAGCAGTTTGAGGGTCATGAACACTGAAGCTTTCTTT | CASSLRVMNTEAFF
TRBJ2-7 | TRBD2 | TRBV5-1 | - | TGCGCCAGCAGCATAGAATTAGCGGGAGGGCCGTCCGAGCAGTACTTC | CASSIELAGGPSEQYF
TRBJ2-2 | TRBD2 | TRBV29-1 | few | TGCAGCGTTGAAGTCCTAGCGGGTACCGGGGAGCTGTTTTTT | CSVEVLAGTGELFF
TRBJ2-2 | - | TRBV7-2 | - | TGTGCCAGCAGCTCCGGGACACTCGGGGAGCTGTTTTTT | CASSSGTLGELFF
TRBJ2-1 | TRBD2 | TRBV6-1 | once | TGTGCCAGCACTGAAGGACTAGCGGGAGAATTAGGTGAGCAGTTCTTC | CASTEGLAGELGEQFF
TRBJ2-7 | - | TRBV5-6 | few | TGTGCCAGCAGCTGGGGGCAGGGGAGCTACGAGCAGTACTTC | CASSWGQGSYEQYF
TRBJ2-1 | TRBD2 | TRBV9 | few | TGTGCCAGCAGCGCGAGCGGGAGCTCCTACAATGAGCAGTTCTTC | CASSASGSSYNEQFF
TRBJ2-1 | - | TRBV7-8 | - | TGTGCCAGCAGCTTAACGGGGGAGCAGTTCTTC | CASSLTGEQFF
TRBJ2-7 | TRBD1 | TRBV5-5 | - | TGTGCCAGCAGACGACAGGGGAATTCCTACGAGCAGTACTTC | CASRRQGNSYEQYF